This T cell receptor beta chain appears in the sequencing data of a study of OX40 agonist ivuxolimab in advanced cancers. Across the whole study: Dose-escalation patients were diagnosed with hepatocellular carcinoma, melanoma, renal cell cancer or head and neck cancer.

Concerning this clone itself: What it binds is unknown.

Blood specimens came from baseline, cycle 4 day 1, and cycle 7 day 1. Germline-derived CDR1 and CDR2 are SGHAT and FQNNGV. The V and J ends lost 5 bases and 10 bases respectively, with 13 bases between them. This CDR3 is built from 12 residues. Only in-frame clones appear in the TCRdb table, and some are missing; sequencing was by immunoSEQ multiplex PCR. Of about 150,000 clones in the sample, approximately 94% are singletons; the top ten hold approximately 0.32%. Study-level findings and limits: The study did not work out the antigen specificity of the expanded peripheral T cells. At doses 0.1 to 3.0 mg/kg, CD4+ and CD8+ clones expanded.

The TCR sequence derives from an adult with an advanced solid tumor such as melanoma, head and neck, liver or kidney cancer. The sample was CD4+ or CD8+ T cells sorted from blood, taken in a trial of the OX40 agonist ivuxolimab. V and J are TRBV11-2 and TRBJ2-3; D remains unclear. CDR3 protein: CASSQVPIAQYF. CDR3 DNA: TGTGCCAGCAGCCAAGTACCAATCGCGCAGTATTTT.